A selection of T cell receptor beta chains follows, all from one sample in a study of regulatory T cells in long-lasting Graves disease. In TCRdb, the multiplex PCR reads were re-called with MiXCR into one record per CDR3 protein. The sample shows around 420,000 distinct CDR3 sequences, about 16% of them seen only once. This specimen consisted of peripheral blood mononuclear cells (PBMCs), obtained at new diagnosis, from a patient treated with antithyroid drugs. These receptors were taken from a female donor with Graves disease. The CDR3 runs from the conserved cysteine through the conserved F or W. Each record gives: J gene, clone size, D gene, V gene, CDR3 protein, CDR3 DNA. D genes are given only for firm matches. Clone size is given for some rows only: seen once, a few or many times, or a class if the clone is expanded.

J gene: TRBJ1-2
clone size: few
D gene: NA
V gene: TRBV19
CDR3 protein: CASTSHLYGYTF
CDR3 DNA: TGTGCCAGTACGAGTCACCTCTATGGCTACACCTTC

J gene: TRBJ2-3
clone size: many
D gene: NA
V gene: TRBV7-9
CDR3 protein: CASSQRDGGFTQYF
CDR3 DNA: TGTGCCAGCAGCCAACGGGACGGCGGTTTTACGCAGTATTTT

J gene: TRBJ1-1
clone size: few
D gene: NA
V gene: TRBV27
CDR3 protein: CASSYRGFINTEAFF
CDR3 DNA: TGTGCCAGCAGTTATAGGGGATTCATCAACACTGAAGCTTTCTTT

J gene: TRBJ1-4
clone size: many
D gene: NA
V gene: TRBV27
CDR3 protein: CASSLLAATNEKLFF
CDR3 DNA: TGTGCCAGCAGTTTATTAGCCGCAACTAATGAAAAACTGTTTTTT

J gene: TRBJ1-1
clone size: NA
D gene: NA
V gene: TRBV7-9
CDR3 protein: CASSLITLEAFF
CDR3 DNA: TGTGCCAGCAGCTTAATAACCCTTGAAGCTTTCTTT

J gene: TRBJ2-5
clone size: many
D gene: TRBD1
V gene: TRBV12-3/TRBV12-4
CDR3 protein: CASSSGTGETQYF
CDR3 DNA: TGTGCCAGCAGTTCCGGGACAGGGGAGACCCAGTACTTC

J gene: TRBJ2-3
clone size: NA
D gene: TRBD2
V gene: TRBV28
CDR3 protein: CASSSPGLATTPLTDTQYF
CDR3 DNA: TGTGCCAGCAGTTCCCCCGGACTAGCGACCACCCCACTCACAGATACGCAGTATTTT

J gene: TRBJ1-1
clone size: many
D gene: NA
V gene: TRBV7-8
CDR3 protein: CASSLRIGLTEGEAFF
CDR3 DNA: TGTGCCAGCAGTCTTAGGATCGGGCTCACGGAGGGTGAAGCTTTCTTT

J gene: TRBJ2-7
clone size: many
D gene: TRBD2
V gene: TRBV4-1
CDR3 protein: CASSQDPPSGSYEQYF
CDR3 DNA: TGCGCCAGCAGCCAGGACCCCCCAAGCGGGAGCTACGAGCAGTACTTC

J gene: TRBJ2-7
clone size: many
D gene: NA
V gene: TRBV7-9
CDR3 protein: CASSPDSHSYEQYF
CDR3 DNA: TGTGCCAGCAGCCCCGACAGCCACTCCTACGAGCAGTACTTC

J gene: TRBJ2-5
clone size: many
D gene: TRBD2
V gene: TRBV2
CDR3 protein: CASSEERGPSPQETQYF
CDR3 DNA: TGTGCCAGCAGTGAAGAGCGGGGGCCATCTCCGCAAGAGACCCAGTACTTC

J gene: TRBJ2-3
clone size: many
D gene: TRBD1
V gene: TRBV12-3/TRBV12-4
CDR3 protein: CASSPGQGKDTQYF
CDR3 DNA: TGTGCCAGCAGTCCCGGACAGGGAAAAGATACGCAGTATTTT

J gene: TRBJ2-7
clone size: many
D gene: TRBD1
V gene: TRBV7-9
CDR3 protein: CASSNREQGAYEQYF
CDR3 DNA: TGTGCCAGCAGCAACCGGGAGCAGGGGGCGTACGAGCAGTACTTC

J gene: TRBJ1-3
clone size: many
D gene: NA
V gene: TRBV5-1
CDR3 protein: CASSLGASAGSGNTIYF
CDR3 DNA: TGCGCCAGCAGCTTGGGGGCCTCGGCGGGATCCGGAAACACCATATATTTT

J gene: TRBJ2-1
clone size: many
D gene: NA
V gene: TRBV5-1
CDR3 protein: CASSLGGAGANEQFF
CDR3 DNA: TGCGCCAGCAGCTTGGGGGGGGCCGGTGCAAATGAGCAGTTCTTC

J gene: TRBJ1-5
clone size: few
D gene: NA
V gene: TRBV7-2
CDR3 protein: CASSPSWRGSNQPQHF
CDR3 DNA: TGTGCCAGCAGCCCGTCGTGGAGGGGATCTAATCAGCCCCAGCATTTT